This TCR beta chain came from a study of early T cells in non-severe SARS-CoV-2 infection (dated by TCRdb to about 2021). Study-level background: Because TCR sequencing was done on bulk RNA from unsorted whole blood, the alpha and beta chains could not be paired.

The study was a case-control design nested within a healthcare worker cohort in London, UK, with weekly nasopharyngeal swab PCR tests and blood sampling. Healthcare workers were recruited during the week of the UK lockdown, between 23 and 31 March 2020, and followed weekly for up to about 15 weeks. Library creation used 5' RACE. TCRdb lists the instrument as NextSeq 500. The TCR library protocol attached unique molecular identifiers to individual cDNA molecules to correct for sequencing error and PCR bias. Sequencing covered both TCR alpha and beta chains, and within each sample the abundances of alpha and beta sequences were tightly co-correlated. Per the authors' processing: Decombinator V4 was used to annotate the V gene, J gene and CDR3 of the TCR sequences. TCRs were defined as expanded if a significant change between any two time points was detected under a Poisson model with p below 0.0001. Abundances of TCRs were expressed as counts per million after normalisation to the total number of TCRs sequenced in each sample. TRAV1-2 paired with TRAJ12, TRAJ20 or TRAJ33 defined MAIT TCRs, while TRAV10 paired with TRAJ18 defined iNKT TCRs. A search of VDJdb, accessed on 1 November 2021, was run for TCRs annotated to CMV, EBV and SARS-CoV-2, with TCRs annotated for multiple antigens excluded. TCRdb reworked the public reads: Q25 trimming with fastp, MiXCR clone assembly, productive beta chains retained. Records with the same CDR3 protein are collapsed into one entry carrying the most frequent genes and DNA. These V and J calls originate from TCRdb's pipeline instead of the authors' own analysis. In all, the sample holds fewer than 80,000 distinct CDR3 sequences, and 13% of those were seen once. Clones ranked in the top ten supply roughly 5.2% of the sample.

In its sample, this clonotype was seen many times. Its antigen is unknown. Base qualities are not at hand, and no much larger clone is one base apart. Looking up the germline V gene yields CDR1 MGHRA and CDR2 YSYEKL. From the cysteine up to the phenylalanine, the CDR3 has a length of 14 residues. Here the CDR3 DNA is all that survives: 42 bases in frame from base 1. V loses 4 bases, J loses 0 bases, and the germline ends lie 10 bases apart. General findings and caveats noted by the study authors: VDJdb matching was skewed toward anti-spike CD8 responses, so virus-specific expansions were likely underestimated and private and CD4 specificities were missed.

The sequence derives from an adult who was a healthcare worker with PCR-confirmed SARS-CoV-2 infection or an uninfected control (not recorded which). The chain is encoded by TRBV4-1 joined to TRBJ2-7; TRBD2 is a possible D gene, resting on 6 matching bases. The sample taken for sequencing was whole blood. The CDR3 in this case is CASSPEGLSYEQYF. The DNA sequence follows: TGCGCCAGCAGCCCAGAGGGACTCTCCTACGAGCAGTACTTC.